Below are 31 T cell receptor beta chains sequenced from a single sample in a study of Tregs in tolerant kidney transplant recipients. Here immunoSEQ multiplex PCR was the method, and the copy in TCRdb shows in-frame clones only, minus some. The record lists over 25,000 clones, of which the ten most abundant hold 6.5% to 8%. The sequenced sample was CD8+ T cells from blood, obtained before the transplant. All receptors come from a human donor who received a combined kidney and bone marrow transplant.

Details on this clone: The read halts 3 residues ahead of the CDR3 end, with the missing end drawn from the germline J gene. The chain combines TRBV20-1 with TRBJ2-3; the D is unclear. The CDR3 covers 17 residues. Germline CDR1 reads DFQATT; CDR2 reads SNEGSKA (reference sequence). V shed 5 bases and J shed 0 bases, with 21 bases lying between them. The CDR3 bases that were read are TGCAGTGCTCATAGCTTACCTGACCCCTCTAGCACAGATACG. This gives the protein CSAHSLPDPSSTDT. The whole CDR3 protein reads CSAHSLPDPSSTDTQYF.

About this clone: Sequencing ends 3 residues short of the CDR3 end; the germline J gene provides the rest. The rearrangement links TRBV7-9 to TRBJ1-6, with D unclear. CDR1 and CDR2 from the germline V gene are SEHNR and FQNEAQ (reference sequence). The CDR3 is made up of 11 amino acids. Trimming shortened V by 5 bases and J by 7 bases, and 3 bases separated the two germline ends. This CDR3 reads CASSPNSPLHF. The sequenced CDR3 bases are TGTGCCAGCAGCCCAAATTCACCC.

About this clone itself: Coverage ceases 3 residues before the CDR3 finishes, and the germline J gene fills in the end. This chain joins TRBV13 and TRBJ2-3; 9 nucleotides agree with TRBD1. Trimming cost V 1 base and J 3 bases; bases outside gene matches: 2. The germline V gene encodes CDR1 PRHDT and CDR2 FYEKMQ (reference sequence). The CDR3 is made up of 15 amino acids. The CDR3 region is CASSLEDRGTDTQYF. The CDR3 DNA, read in part, is TGTGCCAGCAGCTTAGAGGACAGGGGAACAGATACG.

As to this clone: The read is 3 residues too short to cover the CDR3 end, so that end is filled in from the germline J gene. The chain uses TRBV19 and TRBJ1-6, with D possibly matching TRBD1 (5 bases). The V gene's germline CDR1 is LNHDA and CDR2 SQIVND (reference sequence). V dropped 5 bases and J dropped 2 bases, with 13 bases sitting between them. This CDR3 has 16 amino acids. The DNA read from the CDR3 is TGTGCCAGTAGTCCCCGAAGGGGCCCCTATAATTCACCC. Its translation is CASSPRRGPYNSP. Given in full, the CDR3 is CASSPRRGPYNSPLHF.

Points on this clone: The DNA ends 3 residues before the CDR3 does, and the rest of the CDR3 is filled in from the germline J gene. This chain joins TRBV7-6 and TRBJ2-7; D remains unclear. This CDR3 spans 14 amino acids. Germline V gene sequence: CDR1 SGHVS, CDR2 FNYEAQ. Trimming left V 1 base short and J 3 bases short, with 10 bases between. The CDR3 protein is CASSLEPGLYEQYF. CDR3 DNA (partial): TGTGCCAGCAGCTTAGAGCCAGGCCTCTACGAG.

In the case of this clone: Other DNA sequences within the sample encode an identical CDR3. The covered CDR3 bases are TGTGCCAGCAGTTACTCAGAAACTAGCGGAGAGACC. Its protein product is CASSYSETSGET. The CDR3 as a whole reads CASSYSETSGETQYF. V usage is TRBV6-2 or TRBV6-3 and J usage is TRBJ2-5; TRBD2 aligns across 8 bases. Sequencing ends 3 residues short of the CDR3 end; the germline J gene provides the rest. Trimming removed 0 bases from V and 4 bases from J; junction bases left unmatched: 4. The CDR3 is 15 amino acids. Germline assignment: CDR1 MNHEY and CDR2 SVGEGT.

A note on this clone: The CDR3 goes on 3 residues after the read ends, and that part is filled in from the germline J gene. The chain employs TRBV6-2 or TRBV6-3 and TRBJ2-2; the D is unclear. CDR3 length equals 16 residues. Germline CDR1 and CDR2: MNHEY and SVGEGT. Trimming cost V 2 bases and J 4 bases, with 14 bases left between them. This CDR3 reads CASSYLASEGTGELFF. Incomplete CDR3 DNA: TGTGCCAGCAGTTACCTGGCTAGTGAAGGCACCGGGGAG.

For this clone: The read ends 3 residues early relative to the CDR3; the germline J gene fills the gap. This chain connects TRBV29-1 to TRBJ1-1; 10 nucleotides line up with TRBD1. In germline, CDR1 is SQVTM, CDR2 ANQGSEA. The length of the CDR3 is 17 residues. J gave up 4 bases and V 0 bases, and 11 bases lay outside the gene matches. The CDR3 here is CSVEDLGQGIGATEAFF. The covered CDR3 bases are TGCAGCGTTGAAGATCTGGGACAGGGGATTGGGGCCACTGAA.

As to this clone: The read comes to an end 3 residues before the CDR3 does, leaving the germline J gene to fill in the end. The chain recombines TRBV5-6 with TRBJ2-1; perhaps TRBD1 as D (6 bases). V lost 3 bases, J lost 3 bases, and 10 bases lay in between. CDR3 length equals 14 residues. Germline V gene data show CDR1 as SGHDT and CDR2 as YYEEEE. The CDR3 loop reads CASSWGTNYNEQFF. The CDR3 DNA, read in part, is TGTGCCAGCAGCTGGGGGACAAACTACAATGAG.

Details on this clone: The CDR3 end lies 3 residues beyond the end of the read and is filled in from the germline J gene. The chain recombines TRBV6-2 or TRBV6-3 with TRBJ2-3; 11 bases are shared with TRBD2. The CDR3 has 17 residues. With V trimmed by 2 bases and J by 0 bases, 4 bases remained unmatched. The germline V gene encodes CDR1 MNHEY and CDR2 SVGEGT. Partial CDR3 DNA: TGTGCCAGCAGTTACCTGGGGACTAGCGGAAGCACAGATACG. Protein sequence: CASSYLGTSGSTDT. The full CDR3 is CASSYLGTSGSTDTQYF.

Note on this clone: The sequence runs out 3 residues before the end of the CDR3; the remainder is reconstructed from the germline J gene. V gene TRBV19 combines with J gene TRBJ1-2, with a tentative D call TRBD1 (5 bases). The CDR3 sequence is 16 residues long. With 4 bases removed from V and 4 bases from J, the gap between germline ends came to 19 bases. Looked up from germline, CDR1 is LNHDA and CDR2 is SQIVND (reference sequence). The CDR3: CASSKIQDMSGYGYTF. CDR3 bases read: TGTGCCAGTAGTAAAATACAGGACATGTCGGGCTATGGC. Supplemented by reference TRBV19 and TRBJ1-2, the full variable domain reads DGGITQSPKYLFRKEGQNVTLSCEQNLNHDAMYWYRQDPGQGLRLIYYSQIVNDFQKGDIAEGYSVSREKKESFPLTVTSAQKNPTAFYLCASSKIQDMSGYGYTFGSGTRLTVV.

The sequenced part of the CDR3 DNA is TGTGCCAGCAGCTACTCCGGGGGGTTCGCTGAA. Its protein is CASSYSGGFAE. The complete CDR3 sequence is CASSYSGGFAEAFF. The chain uses TRBV11-2 and TRBJ1-1; D might be TRBD1 (5 bases). The read halts 3 residues ahead of the CDR3 end, with the missing end drawn from the germline J gene. Trimming pared 4 bases from V and 6 bases from J, leaving 15 bases between. CDR1 is SGHAT and CDR2 is FQNNGV in the germline V gene. The CDR3 extends over 14 amino acids. The full variable domain, with the rest looked up from reference TRBV11-2 and TRBJ1-1, is EAGVAQSPRYKIIEKRQSVAFWCNPISGHATLYWYQQILGQGPKLLIQFQNNGVVDDSQLPKDRFSAERLKGVDSTLKIQPAKLEDSAVYLCASSYSGGFAEAFFGQGTRLTVV.

Details on this clone: The CDR3 end is not reached by the read, which stops 3 residues before it; the germline J gene fills it in. V is TRBV19 and J is TRBJ2-1; a weak D match, TRBD1 (5 bases). The CDR3 sequence is 13 residues long. V lost 3 bases and J 7 bases, leaving 10 bases between the germline ends. The V gene's germline CDR1 is LNHDA and CDR2 SQIVND (reference sequence). The CDR3 loop reads CASSIQGTNEQFF. The covered CDR3 bases are TGTGCCAGTAGTATTCAGGGTACGAATGAG.

As for this clone: The CDR3 goes on 3 residues after the read ends, and that part is filled in from the germline J gene. The chain combines TRBV14 with TRBJ2-7, with TRBD1 as a possible D gene (6 bases). The V end lost 5 bases, the J end lost 3 bases, and 11 bases lay between the germline ends. CDR3 length equals 13 residues. Germline CDR1 reads SGHDN; CDR2 reads FVKESK. This CDR3 reads CASSSGVFYEQYF. The covered CDR3 bases are TGTGCCAGCAGCTCAGGGGTCTTCTACGAG.

As for this clone: The CDR3 end falls 3 residues outside the read, so it is completed with the germline J gene. V gene TRBV5-1 combines with J gene TRBJ2-7; 7 nucleotides line up with TRBD1. V was pared by 4 bases and J by 2 bases, with 3 bases of the junction left unmatched. From germline, CDR1 is SGHRS and CDR2 YFSETQ. The CDR3 runs 13 residues. The CDR3 sequence: CASSQGQTYEQYF. CDR3 DNA (partial): TGCGCCAGCAGCCAGGGACAGACCTACGAG.

About this clone: The sequenced fragment ends 3 residues before the CDR3 boundary, so the rest is inferred from the germline J gene. The J gene is TRBJ1-3, the V gene TRBV4-1; D call uncertain. CDR1 MGHRA and CDR2 YSYEKL come from the germline V gene. Trimming removed 5 bases from V and 2 bases from J, with 7 bases in between. This CDR3 is built from 13 residues. The CDR3 DNA, read in part, is TGCGCCAGCAGCGTTTCTCCTGGAAACACC. It specifies CASSVSPGNT. The whole CDR3 sequence is CASSVSPGNTIYF.

In the case of this clone: The CDR3 end is not reached by the read, which stops 3 residues before it; the germline J gene fills it in. This chain connects TRBV20-1 to TRBJ1-1; D ambiguous. The CDR3 length is 12 residues. Germline V gives CDR1 DFQATT, CDR2 SNEGSKA (reference sequence). This CDR3 is CSFWAQDTEAFF. The DNA read from the CDR3 is TGCAGCTTTTGGGCGCAGGACACTGAA.

As for this clone: The sequence runs out 3 residues before the end of the CDR3; the remainder is reconstructed from the germline J gene. This chain joins TRBV6-2 or TRBV6-3 and TRBJ2-7; D unclear. Trimming cost V 2 bases and J 2 bases, with 13 bases left between them. The CDR3 consists of 15 residues. Germline V CDR1 and CDR2: MNHEY, SVGEGT. CDR3 bases read: TGTGCCAGCAGTTACCCCCCCATAGAGCCCTACGAG. This encodes CASSYPPIEPYE. The entire CDR3 reads CASSYPPIEPYEQYF.

On this clone itself: The read terminates 3 residues before the CDR3 end, so the remaining end is supplied by the germline J gene. The rearrangement links TRBV6-2 or TRBV6-3 to TRBJ2-7, with a tentative D call TRBD2 (6 bases). Germline assignment: CDR1 MNHEY and CDR2 SVGEGT. Trimming removed 6 bases at V and 4 bases at J, with 13 bases between. CDR3 length equals 13 residues. The sequenced CDR3 bases are TGTGCCAGCAGGACCCGGGACTTTTACGAG. Protein sequence: CASRTRDFYE. The CDR3 in full is CASRTRDFYEQYF.

A remark on this clone: Read sequence stops 3 residues before the CDR3 end, and the germline J gene provides the missing end. The chain couples TRBV7-9 to TRBJ2-1; D possibly corresponds to TRBD1 (5 bases). V dropped 5 bases and J dropped 6 bases, with 14 bases sitting between them. The CDR3 length is 14 residues. Germline V CDR1 and CDR2: SEHNR, FQNEAQ (reference sequence). The covered CDR3 bases are TGTGCCAGCAGCCAGGTAGGGGAATTCAATGAG. Protein: CASSQVGEFNE. The full-length CDR3 reads as CASSQVGEFNEQFF.

CDR3 sequence reads: CASSLEGAGELFF. The CDR3 bases that were read are TGCGCCAGCAGCTTGGAGGGGGCGGGGGAG. V gene TRBV5-1 combines with J gene TRBJ2-2, with TRBD1 matching 7 bases. The read ends 3 residues shy of where the CDR3 ends; the end is completed using the germline J gene. In germline, CDR1 is SGHRS, CDR2 YFSETQ. With 0 bases clipped from V and 8 bases from J, the junction kept 1 base outside the gene matches. CDR3 length: 13 residues.

On this clone: The sequence runs out 3 residues before the end of the CDR3; the remainder is reconstructed from the germline J gene. The rearrangement links TRBV11-2 to TRBJ1-1, with a tentative D call TRBD1 (5 bases). Germline loops: CDR1 SGHAT, CDR2 FQNNGV. The CDR3 length is 14 residues. V was clipped by 3 bases and J by 1 base, with 9 bases between them. The covered CDR3 bases are TGTGCCAGCAGCTTCAGCAGGGAGAACACTGAA. Its translation is CASSFSRENTE. The full CDR3 is CASSFSRENTEAFF.

Comment on this clone: The CDR3 goes on 3 residues after the read ends, and that part is filled in from the germline J gene. This chain links TRBV2 with TRBJ2-7; 12 nucleotides agree with TRBD2. V lost 0 bases and J lost 1; bases outside the gene matches: 1. Germline loops: CDR1 SNHLY, CDR2 FYNNEI. This CDR3 contains 16 residues. CDR3 sequence: CASSEAGTSGSYEQYF. The CDR3 DNA, read in part, is TGTGCCAGCAGTGAAGCGGGGACTAGCGGGTCCTACGAG.

In the case of this clone: Read data end 3 residues before the CDR3 end; the end is taken from the germline J gene. V and J are TRBV19 and TRBJ1-5, with D possibly being TRBD1 (6 bases). The CDR3 totals 15 residues. The V end was cut by 8 bases, the J end by 0 bases, with 14 bases between. Germline values: CDR1 LNHDA, CDR2 SQIVND (reference sequence). The CDR3 region is CASRGADYSNQPQHF. The part of the CDR3 DNA that was read is TGTGCCAGTCGGGGGGCAGACTATAGCAATCAGCCC.

Remarks on this clone: The read ends 3 residues early relative to the CDR3; the germline J gene fills the gap. The chain carries TRBV19 and TRBJ1-1; D is possibly TRBD1 (6 bases). From germline, CDR1 is LNHDA and CDR2 SQIVND (reference sequence). The V gene lost 4 bases and the J gene lost 2 bases, with 23 bases spanning the gap. The CDR3 sequence is 18 residues long. Partial CDR3 DNA: TGTGCCAGTAGTACCTTGAGCGAGGGCTCAGGGGATAACACTGAA. Translation gives CASSTLSEGSGDNTE. Given in full, the CDR3 is CASSTLSEGSGDNTEAFF.

Note on this clone: The read halts 3 residues ahead of the CDR3 end, with the missing end drawn from the germline J gene. This sequence joins TRBV6-2 or TRBV6-3 and TRBJ2-7; TRBD1 might be the D (6 bases). Trimming stripped 2 bases from V and 2 bases from J, with 7 bases between. The CDR3 contains 13 residues. The germline gives CDR1 MNHEY, CDR2 SVGEGT. CDR3 sequence reads: CASSYRDTYEQYF. The sequenced CDR3 bases are TGTGCCAGCAGTTACCGGGACACCTACGAG.

Comments on this clone: The missing CDR3 end, 3 residues past where the read stops, is filled in from the germline J gene. The chain couples TRBV11-3 to TRBJ2-5; the match to TRBD1 covers 8 bases. CDR3 length: 14 amino acids. Germline values: CDR1 SGHNT, CDR2 YENEEA. Trimming cost V 4 bases and J 1 base; bases outside gene matches: 2. CDR3 region: CASSYGQGQETQYF. The sequenced part of the CDR3 DNA is TGTGCCAGCAGCTATGGACAGGGCCAAGAGACC.

Note on this clone: From the germline J gene comes the end of the CDR3, since the read stops 3 residues before it. This chain joins TRBV7-8 and TRBJ2-1; 8 nucleotides agree with TRBD2. CDR1 is SGHVS, CDR2 FQNEAQ, per germline. The CDR3 is made up of 14 amino acids. The V gene end was trimmed by 5 bases and the J gene end by 5 bases; junction bases not matched to a gene: 5. CDR3 DNA (partial): TGTGCCAGCAGCGCAGGACTAGCCCACAATGAG. Amino acid sequence: CASSAGLAHNE. The entire CDR3 reads CASSAGLAHNEQFF.

About this clone: The read terminates 3 residues before the CDR3 end, so the remaining end is supplied by the germline J gene. The V call is TRBV6-2 or TRBV6-3, the J call TRBJ2-5; D call uncertain. Germline CDR1 MNHEY, CDR2 SVGEGT. The CDR3 sequence is 12 residues long. V gave up 2 bases and J gave up 5 bases, with 6 bases separating them. The sequenced part of the CDR3 DNA is TGTGCCAGCAGTTACGGTGGCGAGACC. It specifies CASSYGGET. Given in full, the CDR3 is CASSYGGETQYF.

On this clone itself: Read coverage stops 3 residues before the CDR3 terminus; the germline J gene supplies the remainder. This chain uses TRBV6-2 or TRBV6-3 with TRBJ1-1; D is unclear. Trimming left V 1 base short and J 2 bases short, with 14 bases between. The CDR3 loop spans 16 amino acids. Germline loops: CDR1 MNHEY, CDR2 SVGEGT. The chain's CDR3 is CASSYFARSTNTEAFF. Partial CDR3 DNA: TGTGCCAGCAGTTACTTTGCCAGGTCCACAAACACTGAA.

Turning to this clone: The missing CDR3 end, 3 residues past where the read stops, is filled in from the germline J gene. This chain connects TRBV6-2 or TRBV6-3 to TRBJ2-1; TRBD2 agrees at 11 bases. The V gene end was trimmed by 7 bases and the J gene end by 7 bases; junction bases not matched to a gene: 12. This CDR3 has 16 amino acids. Germline V gene data show CDR1 as MNHEY and CDR2 as SVGEGT. CDR3 in amino acids: CASITPGLAGYNEQFF. The covered CDR3 bases are TGTGCCAGCATTACCCCCGGACTAGCGGGTTATAATGAG.